This T cell receptor (beta chain) was captured by sequencing in a study of OX40 agonist ivuxolimab in advanced cancers. Study results and limitations: Relative to CD4+, CD8+ T cells held more expanded clones on average.

Assay: immunoSEQ multiplex PCR; the TCRdb copy retains only in-frame clones and omits some. The table records approximately 60,000 clones, around four fifths of them present only once. Germline lookup yields CDR1 SGHVS and CDR2 FNYEAQ. V dropped 0 bases and J dropped 0 bases, with 12 bases sitting between them. The CDR3 is 17 amino acids. As concerns this clone: Antigen: not known.

The receptor was derived from an adult with an advanced solid tumor such as melanoma, head and neck, liver or kidney cancer. The sequencing here drew on CD4+ or CD8+ T cells sorted from blood, taken in a trial of the OX40 agonist ivuxolimab. This rearrangement joins TRBV7-6 to TRBJ1-5; D is perhaps TRBD1 (5 bases). The DNA of the CDR3 is TGTGCCAGCAGCTTAGCACAGGCTGCAAATAGCAATCAGCCCCAGCATTTT. This sequence encodes CASSLAQAANSNQPQHF.